The 16 T cell receptor beta chains presented below share a single source sample, sequenced in a study of CD8+CD57+ T cells in acquired aplastic anemia. Selection for sequencing was limited to patients who had shown CD8+CD57+ cell expansion by flow cytometry. Genomic DNA constituted the template upon which TCR beta VDJ and CDR3 profiling was performed. TCRdb recomputed calls from the reads with MiXCR, one row per CDR3 protein. The top ten hold approximately 0.82% of the sample, which has 450,000 to 550,000 distinct CDR3 sequences, about a third seen once. Sequenced: sorted CD4+, CD8+, or CD8+CD57+ T cells (not recorded which) from PBMCs. The source of these receptors is a human donor with aplastic anemia.

This clonotype was picked up a small number of times. This chain links TRBV2 with TRBJ2-7; D possibly matches TRBD1 or TRBD2 (6 bases each). This CDR3 is built from 12 residues. Trimming stripped 5 bases from V and 9 bases from J, with 14 bases between. Per germline, CDR1 SNHLY and CDR2 FYNNEI. CDR3 coding DNA: TGTGCCAGCAGTTTCGGGGGCTCCGGGCAGTACTTC. It encodes CASSFGGSGQYF. Filled out from reference TRBV2 and TRBJ2-7, the complete variable domain reads EPEVTQTPSHQVTQMGQEVILRCVPISNHLYFYWYRQILGQKVEFLVSFYNNEISEKSEIFDDQFSVERPDGSNFTLKIRSTKLEDSAMYFCASSFGGSGQYFGPGTRLTVT.

A few counts support this clonotype. This chain connects TRBV13 to TRBJ1-1, with unresolved D. Per germline, CDR1 PRHDT and CDR2 FYEKMQ (reference sequence). The CDR3 consists of 14 residues. V was pared by 5 bases and J by 1 base, with 11 bases between. The CDR3 DNA sequence: TGTGCCAGCAGCCCTCCAGGTTCGAACACTGAAGCTTTCTTT. It translates to CASSPPGSNTEAFF.

This clonotype appeared many times. The rearrangement uses TRBV9 and TRBJ2-6; D possibly corresponds to TRBD1 (6 bases). Germline V gene data show CDR1 as SGDLS and CDR2 as YYNGEE. This CDR3 is 17 amino acids long. V was clipped by 4 bases and J by 1 base, with 15 bases between them. The CDR3 sequence is CASSPQPGTSGANVLTF. The CDR3 DNA is TGTGCCAGCAGCCCCCAACCCGGGACATCTGGGGCCAACGTCCTGACTTTC.

The rearrangement uses TRBV24-1 and TRBJ2-7, with D tentatively TRBD1 or TRBD2 (6 bases each). Trimming left V 1 base short and J 2 bases short, with 14 bases between. CDR1 KGHDR and CDR2 SFDVKD come from the germline V gene. The CDR3 spans 16 residues. The CDR3 DNA reads as TGTGCCACCAGTGATTTATCAGGGGAGGTCACCTACGAGCAGTACTTC. It codes for CATSDLSGEVTYEQYF.

The chain uses TRBV30 and TRBJ1-5; no definite D call. This CDR3 spans 13 amino acids. The V end was cut by 0 bases, the J end by 7 bases, with 10 bases between. The germline CDR1 and CDR2 sequences are GTSNPN and SVGIG (reference sequence). This CDR3 is CAWSVGSGQPQHF. CDR3 nucleotides: TGTGCCTGGAGTGTGGGGTCCGGGCAGCCCCAGCATTTT.

A word on this clonotype: Just one base apart from a much larger clone, this may be a read error. V usage is TRBV11-2 and J usage is TRBJ1-5; D ambiguous. Trimming pared 5 bases from V and 5 bases from J, leaving 16 bases between. The CDR3 consists of 15 residues. Germline lookup yields CDR1 SGHAT and CDR2 FQNNGV. For the CDR3, the DNA is TGTGCCAGCAGCCTCGGGCCGGGAAGCTATCAGCCCCAGCATTTT. Protein: CASSLGPGSYQPQHF.

The J gene is TRBJ2-4, the V gene TRBV19; tentative D call: TRBD2 (6 bases). The ends were cut back, 3 bases at V and 7 bases at J, with 10 bases in the middle. Germline values: CDR1 LNHDA, CDR2 SQIVND (reference sequence). The length of the CDR3 is 13 residues. In nucleotides, the CDR3 is TGTGCCAGTAGTATGGATCGGGGGAACATTCAGTACTTC. Translated, it gives CASSMDRGNIQYF.

The CDR3 sequence: CASSLGLSSYEQYF. In nucleotides, the CDR3 is TGTGCCAGCAGTCTCGGACTGAGCTCCTACGAGCAGTACTTC. The V and J genes are TRBV6-1 and TRBJ2-7, with TRBD2 as a possible D gene (5 bases). V lost 5 bases and J 0 bases, leaving 11 bases between the germline ends. CDR1 MNHNS and CDR2 SASEGT come from the germline V gene. The CDR3 sequence is 14 residues long.

This clonotype was observed many times. V is TRBV19 and J is TRBJ1-2; possible D gene TRBD1, 6 bases. Deletions cut 3 bases from V and 4 bases from J, with 21 bases between. CDR3 size: 17 residues. CDR1 is LNHDA and CDR2 is SQIVND in the germline V gene (reference sequence). This chain's CDR3 is CASSITLPGAAGYGYTF. CDR3 sequence (DNA): TGTGCCAGTAGTATTACACTGCCGGGGGCGGCTGGCTATGGCTACACCTTC.

A few counts support this clonotype. V is TRBV11-2 and J is TRBJ2-2; D tentatively fits TRBD1 or TRBD2 (5 bases each). CDR1 is SGHAT and CDR2 is FQNNGV in the germline V gene. The germline V and J ends were trimmed by 4 bases and 3 bases, with 15 bases remaining between them. CDR3 length: 16 amino acids. CDR3 sequence (DNA): TGTGCCAGCAGCTCCTACCTGGGACGGGACACCGGGGAGCTGTTTTTT. Translation: CASSSYLGRDTGELFF.

This clonotype has at least ten counts. The chain joins TRBV4-2 to TRBJ1-5; D gene ambiguous. The CDR3 sequence is 14 residues long. Per germline, CDR1 LGHNA and CDR2 YNFKEQ. V dropped 0 bases and J dropped 5 bases, with 8 bases sitting between them. DNA of the CDR3: TGTGCCAGCAGCCAAGATCGAGGGCATCAGCCCCAGCATTTT. It encodes CASSQDRGHQPQHF.

This clonotype was counted ten times or more. The chain is built from TRBV7-2 and TRBJ2-5; D is tentatively TRBD1 or TRBD2 (7 bases each). The CDR3 contains 12 residues. CDR1 is SGHTA, CDR2 FQGNSA, per germline. V lost 5 bases to trimming and J lost 7 bases, with 11 bases between them. The CDR3 DNA reads as TGTGCCAGCAGCGCCAGGGGGGGGACCCAGTACTTC. The encoded protein is CASSARGGTQYF.

In this sample, this clonotype turned up many times. This chain joins TRBV10-2 and TRBJ2-7; tentative D call: TRBD2 (6 bases). This CDR3 region has 18 residues. V was trimmed by 0 bases and J by 4 bases, leaving 22 bases between them. Germline V gene data show CDR1 as WSHSY and CDR2 as SAAADI. DNA for the CDR3: TGCGCCAGCAGTGAGTCAAATTTCGGAGGAGGGAAAAGTTACGAGCAGTACTTC. This translates into CASSESNFGGGKSYEQYF.

The CDR3 is CASHPARENYGYTF. DNA for the CDR3: TGTGCCAGCCACCCGGCCAGGGAGAACTATGGCTACACCTTC. The chain recombines TRBV7-2 with TRBJ1-2, with D tentatively TRBD1 (5 bases). From germline, CDR1 is SGHTA and CDR2 FQGNSA. There are 14 residues in the CDR3. Trimming shortened V by 8 bases and J by 2 bases, and 15 bases separated the two germline ends.

This chain connects TRBV30 to TRBJ1-3; D uncertain. V lost 1 base to trimming and J lost 1 base, with 5 bases between them. From germline, CDR1 is GTSNPN and CDR2 SVGIG (reference sequence). This CDR3 comprises 13 residues. CDR3 DNA sequence: TGTGCCTGGAGTGCGGGGTCTGGAAACACCATATATTTT. Protein product: CAWSAGSGNTIYF.

Many counts were recorded for this clonotype. This chain connects TRBV19 to TRBJ1-2; D possibly corresponds to TRBD1 (6 bases). Germline V gives CDR1 LNHDA, CDR2 SQIVND (reference sequence). The CDR3 length is 14 residues. Between the trimmed V and J ends, which lost 6 bases and 4 bases, there was a span of 15 bases. CDR3 protein: CASRRPGAGYGYTF. The CDR3 nucleotides read TGTGCCAGTAGGAGGCCAGGGGCCGGCTATGGCTACACCTTC.